The 22 T cell receptor beta chains listed next were all sequenced from one sample in a study of T cells in Graves' hyperthyroidism and ophthalmopathy. Template material for amplifying TCR beta CDR3 regions consisted of RNA transcripts. When the TCR CDR3 underwent first-round RT-PCR, the HTBI primer set was used. TCRdb called the multiplex PCR reads again in MiXCR, with one record for every CDR3 protein. The sample lists a few hundred thousand distinct CDR3 sequences; 15% to 19% were seen once. Sequencing input: blood. Receptors originate from a woman aged 18-29 years with Graves' hyperthyroidism that later progressed to Graves' ophthalmopathy.

This clonotype was seen only a few times. V gene TRBV3-1 combines with J gene TRBJ1-1; D gene unclear. The CDR3 sequence is 16 residues long. Germline V CDR1 and CDR2: LGHDT, YNNKEL (reference sequence). Between the trimmed V and J ends, which lost 1 base and 1 base, there was a span of 13 bases. In DNA form, the CDR3 reads TGTGCCAGCAGCCAAGGCGTCGTTCCACCGAACACTGAAGCTTTCTTT. It is translated as CASSQGVVPPNTEAFF.

The CDR3 bases are TGTGCCAGCAGCGAGGGTTCCTGGCTCGAGCAGTACTTC. This translates into CASSEGSWLEQYF. The chain combines TRBV28 with TRBJ2-7; D may be TRBD2 (5 bases). The V and J ends lost 6 bases and 6 bases respectively, with 15 bases between them. CDR1 MDHEN and CDR2 SYDVKM come from the germline V gene. This CDR3 has 13 amino acids.

There are a few counts of this clonotype. The rearrangement joins TRBV5-6 to TRBJ2-3, with D hard to call. Deletions cut 1 base from V and 5 bases from J, with 8 bases between. Germline assignment: CDR1 SGHDT and CDR2 YYEEEE. The CDR3 is 13 residues long. The CDR3, as DNA: TGTGCCAGCAGCTTGATATGGGAAGATACGCAGTATTTT. As protein: CASSLIWEDTQYF.

This clonotype was detected a few times. The chain carries TRBV7-9 and TRBJ1-3, with TRBD1 matching 7 bases. Looked up from germline, CDR1 is SEHNR and CDR2 is FQNEAQ (reference sequence). With 4 bases clipped from V and 0 bases from J, the junction kept 3 bases outside the gene matches. CDR3 length: 15 residues. CDR3 nucleotide sequence: TGTGCCAGCAGCTCGGGACAGTACTCTGGAAACACCATATATTTT. Its protein product is CASSSGQYSGNTIYF. The variable domain in full, completed from reference TRBV7-9 and TRBJ1-3, reads DTGVSQNPRHKITKRGQNVTFRCDPISEHNRLYWYRQTLGQGPEFLTYFQNEAQLEKSRLLSDRFSAERPKGSFSTLEIQRTEQGDSAMYLCASSSGQYSGNTIYFGEGSWLTVV.

This clonotype was seen ten or more times. The rearrangement uses TRBV20-1 and TRBJ2-7, with 10 bases aligning to TRBD2. The germline V gene encodes CDR1 DFQATT and CDR2 SNEGSKA (reference sequence). With 6 bases clipped from V and 2 bases from J, the junction kept 7 bases outside the gene matches. The CDR3 is 14 amino acids. CDR3 coding DNA: TGCAGTGCCGGCCGGACTAGCGGCACCTACGAGCAGTACTTC. It encodes CSAGRTSGTYEQYF.

This chain connects TRBV20-1 to TRBJ2-4, with 7 bases identical to TRBD1. CDR1 is DFQATT and CDR2 is SNEGSKA in the germline V gene (reference sequence). V dropped 4 bases and J dropped 3; count of bases not matched to a gene: 9. The CDR3 runs 15 residues. The CDR3 DNA follows: TGCAGTGCTATAACGAGGGGGCGGATCAAAAACATTCAGTACTTC. It specifies CSAITRGRIKNIQYF.

This chain links TRBV28 with TRBJ1-4, with TRBD1 identical over 10 bases. The CDR3 length is 15 residues. Germline V lookup: CDR1 MDHEN, CDR2 SYDVKM. J gave up 8 bases and V 4 bases, and 7 bases lay outside the gene matches. CDR3 coding DNA: TGTGCCAGCAGTTCCCTGACAGGGGGCGCGGAAAAACTGTTTTTT. It specifies CASSSLTGGAEKLFF.

V gene TRBV7-9 combines with J gene TRBJ2-1; no reliable D call. Per the germline V gene, CDR1 is SEHNR and CDR2 is FQNEAQ (reference sequence). This CDR3 has 15 amino acids. V was cut by 1 base and J by 5 bases, with 12 bases left in between. The CDR3 DNA follows: TGTGCCAGCAGCTTAGGCGGACGGAACGACAATGAGCAGTTCTTC. Residues: CASSLGGRNDNEQFF.

This clonotype has ten or more counts. The V and J genes are TRBV28 and TRBJ1-5; 7 bases are shared with TRBD1. Germline V gene lookup returns CDR1 MDHEN and CDR2 SYDVKM. The CDR3 totals 21 residues. V trimming: 1 base; J trimming: 1 base; junction bases outside the gene matches: 19. CDR3 nucleotide sequence: TGTGCCAGCAGTTTATCCCCGACAGGGTTCCGAAGGTCGGGGAGCAATCAGCCCCAGCATTTT. Encoded protein: CASSLSPTGFRRSGSNQPQHF.

This clonotype was picked up many times. The gene calls are TRBV20-1 and TRBJ2-3; 7 bases map to TRBD2. Germline values: CDR1 DFQATT, CDR2 SNEGSKA (reference sequence). The CDR3 extends over 15 amino acids. The CDR3 DNA reads TGCAGCGGTCGAGAGCGGGGTTGGAGCACAGATACGCAGTATTTT. It specifies CSGRERGWSTDTQYF.

The chain links TRBV19 to TRBJ2-5; the match to TRBD1 covers 9 bases. CDR3 size: 15 residues. Unmatched junction bases numbered 4, after V lost 0 bases and J lost 5 bases. Germline V gene data show CDR1 as LNHDA and CDR2 as SQIVND (reference sequence). CDR3 in amino acids: CASSIDRDRDETQYF. The CDR3 DNA follows: TGTGCCAGTAGTATAGACCGGGACAGGGACGAGACCCAGTACTTC.

The chain uses TRBV27 and TRBJ2-1; TRBD2 matches 11 bases. V was pared by 4 bases and J by 3 bases, with 5 bases of the junction left unmatched. Per the germline V gene, CDR1 is MNHEY and CDR2 is SMNVEV (reference sequence). The CDR3 runs to 16 residues. CDR3 sequence reads: CASSSRLAGYYNEQFF. Written as DNA, the CDR3 is TGTGCCAGCAGTTCCCGACTAGCGGGATACTACAATGAGCAGTTCTTC.

The J gene is TRBJ2-7, the V gene TRBV28, with D unclear. V was cut by 4 bases and J by 6 bases, with 16 bases left in between. The CDR3 sequence is 14 residues long. Germline loops: CDR1 MDHEN, CDR2 SYDVKM. In nucleotides, the CDR3 is TGTGCCAGCAGTTACCAGGCCGAGGTGTCCGAGCAGTACTTC. It translates to CASSYQAEVSEQYF.

This clonotype showed up many times. The rearrangement links TRBV13 to TRBJ2-3; TRBD2 matches at 8 bases. Germline V gene data show CDR1 as PRHDT and CDR2 as FYEKMQ (reference sequence). The ends lost 5 bases at V and 6 bases at J; junction bases unmatched: 13. The CDR3 has 16 amino acids. Written as DNA, the CDR3 is TGTGCCAGCAGCCTCGTGGGACTAGGCCGTGGGGATACGCAGTATTTT. Its translation: CASSLVGLGRGDTQYF.

This clonotype was counted only a few times. It may be a read error: a sequence one base away is much more abundant. J is TRBJ2-7 and V is TRBV12-3 or TRBV12-4; 8 bases align to TRBD2. This CDR3 has 14 amino acids. The CDR3 loop reads CASSFLASGYGQYF. The CDR3 DNA is TGTGCCAGCAGTTTTCTGGCTAGCGGGTACGGGCAGTACTTC.

Points on this clonotype: This could be a read error, since a much larger clone is one nucleotide away. The J gene is TRBJ2-1, the V gene TRBV20-1; 12 bases fit TRBD2. The CDR3 runs 15 residues. CDR1 is DFQATT, CDR2 SNEGSKA, per germline (reference sequence). CDR3 protein: CGARASGRARNEQFF. CDR3 nucleotide sequence: TGCGGTGCTAGAGCTAGCGGGAGGGCCAGGAATGAGCAGTTCTTC.

This clonotype was counted a few times. This clone may be a read error of a much larger clone one base away. The chain employs TRBV6-2 or TRBV6-3 and TRBJ2-2; TRBD2 aligns across 13 bases. The CDR3 has 17 amino acids. With 8 bases clipped from V and 7 bases from J, the junction kept 13 bases outside the gene matches. Per germline, CDR1 MNHEY and CDR2 SVGEGT. CDR3 region: CASADTSGRAVFGELFF. In DNA, the CDR3 is TGTGCCAGCGCCGATACTAGCGGGAGGGCGGTTTTCGGGGAGCTGTTTTTT.

This clonotype has a count of ten or more. The chain recombines TRBV20-1 with TRBJ2-5, with 11 bases aligning to TRBD2. This CDR3 region has 18 residues. Germline V gene data show CDR1 as DFQATT and CDR2 as SNEGSKA (reference sequence). The J segment lost 5 bases and the V segment lost 0 bases, leaving 14 bases of the junction unmatched. CDR3 nucleotide sequence: TGCAGTGCTAGAGATCGGCGTAGCGGGAGGGCTGGATTTGAGACCCAGTACTTC. It translates to CSARDRRSGRAGFETQYF.

The rearrangement uses TRBV18 and TRBJ2-1; D possibly uses TRBD1 or TRBD2 (7 bases each). The CDR3 runs to 18 residues. The V end was cut by 6 bases, the J end by 1 base, with 22 bases between. The V gene's germline CDR1 is KGHSH and CDR2 LQKENI. CDR3: CASSIGTESGVSYNEQFF. Written as DNA, the CDR3 is TGTGCCAGCTCCATAGGGACAGAAAGCGGGGTATCCTACAATGAGCAGTTCTTC.

There are a few counts of this clonotype. The V and J genes are TRBV5-6 and TRBJ1-1; D gene unclear. This CDR3 has 15 amino acids. Trimming cost V 4 bases and J 4 bases, with 17 bases left between them. CDR1 and CDR2 (germline): SGHDT, YYEEEE. CDR3 bases: TGTGCCAGCAGCGGAATGACCCCAGTCGCCACTGAAGCTTTCTTT. Residues: CASSGMTPVATEAFF.

This clonotype was seen ten or more times. The rearrangement joins TRBV20-1 to TRBJ2-5; 8 bases match TRBD1. The germline V gene encodes CDR1 DFQATT and CDR2 SNEGSKA (reference sequence). V lost 6 bases, J lost 4 bases, and 7 bases stayed unmatched. The CDR3 length is 13 residues. The CDR3 protein is CSAPHTGGETQYF. CDR3 sequence (DNA): TGCAGTGCGCCGCATACAGGGGGAGAGACCCAGTACTTC.

Regarding this clonotype: A much bigger clone sits one base away, suggesting this may be a read error. The chain employs TRBV6-2 or TRBV6-3 and TRBJ2-1; D gene uncertain. Germline CDR1 MNHEY, CDR2 SVGEGT. The CDR3 spans 17 residues. Trimming removed 2 bases at V and 4 bases at J, with 18 bases between. The DNA of the CDR3 is TGTGCCAGCAGTTACGCTCCACGGAATTCGGTTTACAATGAGCAGTTCTTC. Residues: CASSYAPRNSVYNEQFF.